The 3 T cell receptor beta chains listed next were all sequenced from one sample in a study of immune heterogeneity within non-small cell lung tumors. Using 32 V and 13 J primers, multiplex PCR amplified TCR beta CDR3. TCRdb re-analysed the multiplex PCR reads in MiXCR, keeping a single row per CDR3 protein. The table records some 11,000 distinct CDR3 sequences, roughly 30% of them present only once. Template material comprised bulk tumor genomic DNA at 600 ng per sample. Every primary tumor yielded several biopsies, spaced far apart, that were taken during surgery. The study enrolled patients with untreated, newly diagnosed non-small cell lung cancer who underwent curative surgery. Input material: lung tumor tissue. These receptor sequences come from a woman between 45 and 65 years old with non-small cell lung cancer.

The chain carries TRBV29-1 and TRBJ2-5, with 10 bases identical to TRBD1. The length of the CDR3 is 14 residues. Germline values: CDR1 SQVTM, CDR2 ANQGSEA. The ends lost 5 bases at V and 3 bases at J; junction bases unmatched: 6. The CDR3 spells CSVRRDRGKETQYF. The CDR3 nucleotides read TGCAGCGTTAGACGGGACAGGGGAAAAGAGACCCAGTACTTC.

The sample holds a few counts of this clonotype. The gene calls are TRBV29-1 and TRBJ1-1; no clear D. Germline CDR1 reads SQVTM; CDR2 reads ANQGSEA. V gave up 6 bases and J gave up 8 bases, with 13 bases separating them. The CDR3 runs 11 residues. CDR3 in amino acids: CSVGRAREAFF. The CDR3 nucleotides are TGCAGCGTAGGACGGGCGCGAGAAGCTTTCTTT.

A word on this clonotype: Given a much more abundant clone one base away, this may be a read error. The V call is TRBV19, the J call TRBJ1-2, with D perhaps matching TRBD1 (5 bases). The CDR3 has 13 residues. Germline CDR1 LNHDA, CDR2 SQIVND (reference sequence). Trimming stripped 10 bases from V and 4 bases from J, with 16 bases between. The CDR3 DNA reads TGTGCCACCACGGGCAGGGCGCGCTATGGCTACACCTTC. Amino acid sequence: CATTGRARYGYTF.